This T cell receptor beta chain was sequenced in a study of blood T cell repertoires in COVID-19. Across the whole study: Sites in the United States, Italy and Spain provided acute and convalescent COVID-19 samples. Sample material is recorded as cDNA or gDNA derived from T cells, B-cell-depleted T cells, or PBMCs.

In the study's own analysis: The authors estimated nucleated cell counts from reference gene primer amplification. The method was immunoSEQ multiplex PCR; TCRdb's version includes in-frame clones alone and lacks a portion of them. Clone size and V and J calls were adopted from that table, with D and trimming inferred from the DNA. The table has about 25,000 clones, about 94% seen once; the top ten hold about 3.9%. The CDR3 runs to 11 residues. Trimming stripped 3 bases from V and 8 bases from J, with 7 bases between. In germline, CDR1 is KGHSH, CDR2 LQKENI. The material sequenced was peripheral blood. The chain uses TRBV18 and TRBJ1-1; D is unclear. This TCR was sampled from a human donor with active COVID-19. The donor label of this sample is uncertain. The CDR3 here is CASSPAREAFF. The CDR3 DNA follows: TGTGCCAGCTCACCGGCCAGGGAAGCTTTCTTT.